The subject of this entry is one TCR beta chain. These data belong to a study of T cell responses to AZD1222 COVID-19 vaccine. Libraries were prepared by immunoSEQ multiplex PCR; TCRdb keeps only in-frame clonotypes and omits some of them. Here the sample spans approximately 170,000 clones, about 92% being singletons. CDR1 and CDR2 from the germline V gene are MNHEY and SVGAGI. The CDR3 consists of 12 residues. Trimming removed 7 bases from V and 2 bases from J, with 8 bases in between. The TCR comes from an adult who received the AZD1222 COVID-19 vaccine. This rearrangement joins TRBV6-5 to TRBJ1-2; D gene ambiguous. The specimen comprised peripheral blood, sampled 28 days after the second AZD1222 dose. The CDR3 protein is CASIRGNYGYTF. CDR3 nucleotides: TGTGCCAGCATACGGGGAAACTATGGCTACACCTTC.